These 30 T cell receptor beta chains came from one sample sequenced in a study of blood T cell repertoires in COVID-19. The method was immunoSEQ multiplex PCR; TCRdb's version includes in-frame clones alone and lacks a portion of them. The repertoire consists of some 240,000 clones, with roughly 85% occurring once and the leading ten covering over 2%. Sequencing used peripheral blood. The source is a woman in her 70s with COVID-19, enrolled during active disease.

This chain links TRBV7-8 with TRBJ2-3; TRBD2 aligns across 13 bases. Germline V gene sequence: CDR1 SGHVS, CDR2 FQNEAQ. The CDR3 has 19 residues. The V gene end was trimmed by 0 bases and the J gene end by 11 bases; junction bases not matched to a gene: 17. This CDR3 is CASSLAPLTSGGAPRMQYF. CDR3 in DNA: TGTGCCAGCAGCTTAGCGCCTCTAACTAGCGGGGGGGCGCCCAGGATGCAGTATTTT.

With respect to this clone: Its ends do not fully match the called genes, so a read error is possible. This chain joins TRBV7-7 and TRBJ2-5; the D gene is possibly TRBD2 (6 bases). The CDR3 loop spans 16 amino acids. CDR1 SSHAT and CDR2 FNYEAQ come from the germline V gene (reference sequence). The CDR3 region is CASSLRGSGPGETQYF. In DNA form, the CDR3 reads TGTGCTAGCAGCTTAAGGGGAAGCGGGCCCGGGGAGACCCAGTACTTC.

The chain couples TRBV11-3 to TRBJ1-6, with TRBD1 as a possible D gene (5 bases). Germline CDR1 is SGHNT and CDR2 is YENEEA. V lost 5 bases, J lost 6 bases, and 14 bases lay in between. CDR3 length: 15 residues. The CDR3 DNA sequence: TGTGCCAGCAGCCGGGACTTTCTTGGTAATTCACCCCTCCACTTT. This translates into CASSRDFLGNSPLHF.

The chain joins TRBV3-1 (or the pseudogene TRBV3-2) to TRBJ1-6; D unresolved. The CDR3 contains 14 residues. The V end was cut by 4 bases, the J end by 3 bases, with 7 bases between. The germline V gene encodes CDR1 LGHDT and CDR2 YNNKEL (reference sequence). The CDR3 reads CASSRADYNSPLHF. The CDR3 DNA is TGTGCCAGCAGCCGGGCAGACTATAATTCACCCCTCCACTTT.

The V and J genes are TRBV19 and TRBJ1-2, with D tentatively TRBD1 (5 bases). Germline V gives CDR1 LNHDA, CDR2 SQIVND (reference sequence). Trimming took 8 bases from V and 2 from J, leaving 12 bases between them. The CDR3 has 13 residues. CDR3: CASQTEPNYGYTF. CDR3 nucleotides: TGTGCCAGTCAGACAGAGCCCAACTATGGCTACACCTTC.

This clone was seen a single time. The chain combines TRBV5-8 with TRBJ1-2; D unclear. The V end was cut by 4 bases, the J end by 5 bases, with 12 bases between. The CDR3 contains 13 residues. Germline-derived CDR1 and CDR2 are SGHTS and YDEGEE. CDR3 in DNA: TGTGCCAGCAGCCGCGGTGCCGATTATGGCTACACCTTC. Translated, it gives CASSRGADYGYTF.

The chain combines TRBV19 with TRBJ1-6; D call uncertain. Trimming took 5 bases from V and 6 from J, leaving 14 bases between them. The length of the CDR3 is 15 residues. CDR1 and CDR2 from the germline V gene are LNHDA and SQIVND (reference sequence). This CDR3 is CASSANKGGNSPLHF. CDR3 coding DNA: TGTGCCAGTAGTGCCAACAAGGGAGGTAATTCACCCCTCCACTTT.

J is TRBJ1-4 and V is TRBV6-2 or TRBV6-3; D is uncertain. Germline assignment: CDR1 MNHEY and CDR2 SVGEGT. The CDR3 spans 15 residues. V shed 2 bases and J shed 4 bases, with 11 bases lying between them. The CDR3 bases are TGTGCCAGCAGTTACATCTCGACGGGTAATGAAAAACTGTTTTTT. Translating gives CASSYISTGNEKLFF.

The chain carries TRBV2 and TRBJ1-2, with 9 bases that match TRBD1. This CDR3 comprises 15 residues. Germline CDR1 reads SNHLY; CDR2 reads FYNNEI. The junction had 11 bases not matched to a gene; V was cut back by 6 bases and J by 6 bases. The CDR3 sequence is CASSQVRDRVDGYTF. The CDR3 coding sequence is TGTGCCAGCAGCCAAGTCCGGGACAGGGTTGATGGCTACACCTTC. The whole variable domain, remainder taken from reference TRBV2 and TRBJ1-2, is EPEVTQTPSHQVTQMGQEVILRCVPISNHLYFYWYRQILGQKVEFLVSFYNNEISEKSEIFDDQFSVERPDGSNFTLKIRSTKLEDSAMYFCASSQVRDRVDGYTFGSGTRLTVV.

Here the CDR3 reads CASSYVYLGVDTEAFF. The CDR3 nucleotides are TGTGCCAGCAGTTACGTTTACTTAGGGGTGGACACTGAAGCTTTCTTT. The chain is built from TRBV6-5 and TRBJ1-1, with a tentative D call TRBD1 (5 bases). From germline, CDR1 is MNHEY and CDR2 SVGAGI. The CDR3 loop spans 16 amino acids. The germline V and J ends were trimmed by 2 bases and 3 bases, with 16 bases remaining between them.

The rearrangement joins TRBV15 to TRBJ1-3, with D unresolved. V was shortened by 3 bases and J by 0 bases, with 3 bases between the two germline ends. Germline V lookup: CDR1 LNHNV, CDR2 YYDKDF (reference sequence). This CDR3 is built from 13 residues. The CDR3, as DNA: TGTGCCACCAGCAGCTACTCTGGAAACACCATATATTTT. It specifies CATSSYSGNTIYF.

The rearrangement joins TRBV7-3 to TRBJ2-3; D is perhaps TRBD2 (6 bases). CDR1 and CDR2 from the germline V gene are SGHTA and FQGTGA. Trimming removed 5 bases at V and 4 bases at J, with 13 bases between. This CDR3 comprises 14 residues. The CDR3 DNA sequence: TGTGCCAGCAGCCTCGGGGGTACCCCAGATACGCAGTATTTT. Residues: CASSLGGTPDTQYF.

The chain couples TRBV9 to TRBJ1-1; TRBD1 might be the D (5 bases). This CDR3 comprises 13 residues. Trimming took off 4 bases at V and 6 bases at J, with 13 bases between the two ends. Germline V lookup: CDR1 SGDLS, CDR2 YYNGEE. The CDR3 coding sequence is TGTGCCAGCAGCCTACATACGGGGGCTGAAGCTTTCTTT. Translation: CASSLHTGAEAFF.

The chain combines TRBV19 with TRBJ1-2, with 7 bases aligning to TRBD1. This CDR3 has 14 amino acids. V was clipped by 6 bases and J by 7 bases; unmatched bases: 11. Germline CDR1 and CDR2: LNHDA and SQIVND (reference sequence). The CDR3 sequence: CASRNDRVPSGYTF. Here the CDR3 DNA reads TGTGCCAGTAGGAACGACAGGGTACCCTCTGGCTACACCTTC. Drawing the rest from reference TRBV19 and TRBJ1-2, the complete variable domain is DGGITQSPKYLFRKEGQNVTLSCEQNLNHDAMYWYRQDPGQGLRLIYYSQIVNDFQKGDIAEGYSVSREKKESFPLTVTSAQKNPTAFYLCASRNDRVPSGYTFGSGTRLTVV.

This clone was counted between two and nine times. V usage is TRBV12-5 and J usage is TRBJ1-1; weak D call: TRBD1 (5 bases). Trimming shortened V by 7 bases and J by 3 bases, and 9 bases separated the two germline ends. The germline CDR1 and CDR2 sequences are LGHNT and FRNRAP. The CDR3 has 12 amino acids. CDR3: CASERGYTEAFF. DNA of the CDR3: TGTGCTAGTGAACGGGGGTACACTGAAGCTTTCTTT.

This clone has a single count. The CDR3 is CASSSPFRGEARPGELFF. Here the CDR3 DNA reads TGTGCCAGCAGCTCCCCCTTCCGGGGGGAGGCCCGCCCCGGGGAGCTGTTTTTT. The gene calls are TRBV7-9 and TRBJ2-2, with 7 bases fitting TRBD2. The CDR3 totals 18 residues. Germline-derived CDR1 and CDR2 are SEHNR and FQNEAQ (reference sequence). V lost 4 bases, J lost 6 bases, and 17 bases stayed unmatched.

The chain has TRBV28 and TRBJ2-3; D call uncertain. Trimming shortened V by 6 bases and J by 5 bases, and 15 bases separated the two germline ends. Germline V CDR1 and CDR2: MDHEN, SYDVKM. This CDR3 has 14 residues. CDR3: CASSHPTRGDTQYF. In DNA form, the CDR3 reads TGTGCCAGCAGCCACCCGACTCGCGGAGATACGCAGTATTTT.

The rearrangement links TRBV9 to TRBJ1-3; 7 nucleotides line up with TRBD1. This CDR3 is 16 amino acids long. CDR1 and CDR2 from the germline V gene are SGDLS and YYNGEE. The V segment lost 4 bases and the J segment 4 bases; nucleotides outside the gene matches: 11. The CDR3 DNA reads as TGTGCCAGCAGCACTGAACCAGGGGGGAACGGAAACACCATATATTTT. Translating gives CASSTEPGGNGNTIYF.

The chain combines TRBV5-8 with TRBJ1-4; D remains ambiguous. V gave up 4 bases and J gave up 4 bases, with 17 bases separating them. From germline, CDR1 is SGHTS and CDR2 YDEGEE. The CDR3 spans 16 residues. The CDR3 DNA sequence: TGTGCCAGCAGCCCGCGGGCGCGGGAAGATAATGAAAAACTGTTTTTT. Translating gives CASSPRAREDNEKLFF.

The CDR3 DNA reads as TGCGCCAGCAGCCTAGCGGGGGGCCGGAACACCGGGGAGCTGTTTTTT. This codes for CASSLAGGRNTGELFF. The chain carries TRBV5-1 and TRBJ2-2, with 11 bases aligning to TRBD2. Germline values: CDR1 SGHRS, CDR2 YFSETQ. Trimming at V came to 4 bases and at J to 1 base, leaving 3 bases not matched to a gene. This CDR3 region has 16 residues. Full variable domain (outside the CDR3, taken from reference TRBV5-1 and TRBJ2-2): KAGVTQTPRYLIKTRGQQVTLSCSPISGHRSVSWYQQTPGQGLQFLFEYFSETQRNKGNFPGRFSGRQFSNSRSEMNVSTLELGDSALYLCASSLAGGRNTGELFFGEGSRLTVL.

This clone was detected a few times. The V and J genes are TRBV30 and TRBJ1-4; D call uncertain. This CDR3 has 13 amino acids. The germline V gene encodes CDR1 GTSNPN and CDR2 SVGIG (reference sequence). V gave up 8 bases and J gave up 7 bases, with 17 bases separating them. The DNA for the CDR3 is TGTGCCGGTTATGAGGGAGGAGGTGAAAAACTGTTTTTT. This codes for CAGYEGGGEKLFF.

The CDR3 spells CASSIRGASTEAFF. DNA for the CDR3: TGTGCCAGTAGTATCAGGGGGGCGAGTACTGAAGCTTTCTTT. The chain recombines TRBV19 with TRBJ1-1; 7 bases map to TRBD1. Germline V gene data show CDR1 as LNHDA and CDR2 as SQIVND (reference sequence). V was pared by 3 bases and J by 5 bases, with 6 bases of the junction left unmatched. The CDR3 has 14 residues.

The J gene is TRBJ1-2, the V gene TRBV2, with TRBD1 as a possible D gene (6 bases). V lost 7 bases to trimming and J lost 1 base, with 19 bases between them. The CDR3 runs 16 residues. Germline CDR1 reads SNHLY; CDR2 reads FYNNEI. The CDR3 DNA follows: TGTGCCAGCACCCCCCGCGTCTGGGGGCTTAACTATGGCTACACCTTC. Protein: CASTPRVWGLNYGYTF.

The gene calls are TRBV7-2 and TRBJ2-7, with D perhaps matching TRBD2 (6 bases). The CDR3 is 14 residues long. Looked up from germline, CDR1 is SGHTA and CDR2 is FQGNSA. With 7 bases removed from V and 0 bases from J, the gap between germline ends came to 13 bases. This CDR3 reads CASTPGTGSYEQYF. The CDR3 nucleotides are TGTGCCAGCACCCCCGGGACTGGCTCCTACGAGCAGTACTTC.

The V call is TRBV18, the J call TRBJ2-3; possible D gene TRBD1, 7 bases. Germline CDR1 and CDR2: KGHSH and LQKENI. This CDR3 has 16 residues. The V end lost 1 base, the J end lost 7 bases, and 18 bases lay between the germline ends. The CDR3 region has the DNA TGTGCCAGCTCACCACTCGGGGGCGAGGGGGCCTATACGCAGTATTTT. Protein product: CASSPLGGEGAYTQYF. The full variable domain, rest sourced from reference TRBV18 and TRBJ2-3, is NAGVMQNPRHLVRRRGQEARLRCSPMKGHSHVYWYRQLPEEGLKFMVYLQKENIIDESGMPKERFSAEFPKEGPSILRIQQVVRGDSAAYFCASSPLGGEGAYTQYFGPGTRLTVL.

The chain carries TRBV19 and TRBJ2-5; TRBD2 agrees at 8 bases. Germline V gene sequence: CDR1 LNHDA, CDR2 SQIVND (reference sequence). The CDR3 is 14 amino acids. The ends lost 5 bases at V and 1 base at J; junction bases unmatched: 3. CDR3 nucleotides: TGTGCCAGTAGTCCAAGCGGGAGCCAAGAGACCCAGTACTTC. Translated, it gives CASSPSGSQETQYF. The whole variable domain, filled in from reference TRBV19 and TRBJ2-5, reads DGGITQSPKYLFRKEGQNVTLSCEQNLNHDAMYWYRQDPGQGLRLIYYSQIVNDFQKGDIAEGYSVSREKKESFPLTVTSAQKNPTAFYLCASSPSGSQETQYFGPGTRLLVL.

This chain joins TRBV6-6 and TRBJ1-4, with D maybe TRBD1 (5 bases). The ends were cut back, 8 bases at V and 5 bases at J, with 18 bases in the middle. CDR3 size: 15 residues. The V gene's germline CDR1 is MNHNY and CDR2 SVGAGI (reference sequence). The CDR3 loop is CASRSLRVVNEKLFF. The CDR3 DNA reads as TGTGCCAGCCGCAGCCTCAGGGTGGTAAATGAAAAACTGTTTTTT.

The V call is TRBV5-6, the J call TRBJ1-1; TRBD1 matches 7 bases. V lost 5 bases, J lost 10 bases, and 14 bases stayed unmatched. The CDR3 runs 14 residues. CDR1 is SGHDT, CDR2 YYEEEE, per germline. The CDR3 region is CASRQYDRVTAAFF. The CDR3, as DNA: TGTGCCAGCAGGCAATATGACAGGGTGACGGCAGCTTTCTTT. Variable domain in full (rest from reference TRBV5-6 and TRBJ1-1): DAGVTQSPTHLIKTRGQQVTLRCSPKSGHDTVSWYQQALGQGPQFIFQYYEEEERQRGNFPDRFSGHQFPNYSSELNVNALLLGDSALYLCASRQYDRVTAAFFGQGTRLTVV.

The CDR3 sequence is CASGLVTQGTEAFF. Here the CDR3 DNA reads TGTGCTAGTGGTTTGGTAACGCAGGGCACTGAAGCTTTCTTT. V and J are TRBV12-5 and TRBJ1-1; TRBD1 might be the D (5 bases). Germline loops: CDR1 LGHNT, CDR2 FRNRAP. The CDR3 runs to 14 residues. V was pared by 0 bases and J by 4 bases, with 9 bases between.

This chain uses TRBV6-2 or TRBV6-3 with TRBJ2-1; perhaps TRBD1 as D (6 bases). The V end was cut by 5 bases, the J end by 5 bases, with 10 bases between. The germline CDR1 and CDR2 sequences are MNHEY and SVGEGT. The length of the CDR3 is 13 residues. CDR3: CASSRTENNEQFF. The CDR3 bases are TGTGCCAGCAGTCGGACAGAGAACAATGAGCAGTTCTTC.